These 9 T cell receptor beta chains came from one sample sequenced in a study of CD8+CD57+ T cells in acquired aplastic anemia. Both TCR beta VDJ combination and CDR3 sequence profiling were carried out. Genomic DNA was the template for this profiling. Using its own MiXCR run on the reads, TCRdb lists one record per CDR3 protein. The sample shows around 190,000 distinct CDR3 sequences, roughly 55% of them seen only once. The sequenced material came from sorted CD4+, CD8+, or CD8+CD57+ T cells (not recorded which) from PBMCs. The origin of the receptors is a human donor in good health.

This clonotype was seen only a few times. The conserved phenylalanine or tryptophan is not found at the CDR3 terminus, so this likely reflects a read error. It is unclear where the CDR3 begins or ends on the DNA, so no DNA is shown, and the CDR3 is as TCRdb lists it. This rearrangement joins TRBV10-3 to TRBJ2-7; TRBD1, the table's D call, was not compared with the DNA. The CDR3 sequence runs 13 residues, both termini included. Germline lookup yields CDR1 ENHRY and CDR2 SYGVKD. CDR3 region: CAISEGGTLLLLS.

As concerns this clonotype: An end of the junction does not agree with germline; a read error may underlie this. The J gene is TRBJ2-3, the V gene TRBV5-1, with D unclear. CDR1 is SGHRS, CDR2 YFSETQ, per germline. The CDR3 has 13 amino acids. CDR3 bases: TGTGCCAGCAGCTTGTTTTTGGGAGATACGCAGTATTTT. Translation: CASSLFLGDTQYF.

V usage is TRBV7-9 and J usage is TRBJ1-6; D uncertain. Germline V gene lookup returns CDR1 SEHNR and CDR2 FQNEAQ (reference sequence). V was pared by 5 bases and J by 10 bases, with 15 bases between. CDR3 size: 14 residues. The CDR3: CASSLGEFESPLHF. The CDR3 DNA sequence: TGTGCCAGCAGCCTCGGCGAGTTTGAATCACCCCTCCACTTT. Complete variable domain (other parts from reference TRBV7-9 and TRBJ1-6): DTGVSQNPRHKITKRGQNVTFRCDPISEHNRLYWYRQTLGQGPEFLTYFQNEAQLEKSRLLSDRFSAERPKGSFSTLEIQRTEQGDSAMYLCASSLGEFESPLHFGNGTRLTVT.

This clonotype turned up a few times. The rearrangement uses TRBV4-1 and TRBJ1-1; possibly TRBD1 for D (5 bases). The CDR3 covers 15 residues. V lost 0 bases and J 6 bases, leaving 14 bases between the germline ends. Germline CDR1 MGHRA, CDR2 YSYEKL. CDR3 in DNA: TGCGCCAGCAGCCAAGAATCAGGGACCAACTCTGAAGCTTTCTTT. Amino acid sequence: CASSQESGTNSEAFF.

This clonotype has just a few counts. Written as DNA, the CDR3 is TGTGCCAGCAGCTTAACCCGGGACGACGAGCAGTACTTC. This encodes CASSLTRDDEQYF. The rearrangement uses TRBV7-3 and TRBJ2-7, with D perhaps matching TRBD1 or TRBD2 (5 bases each). CDR1 is SGHTA, CDR2 FQGTGA, per germline. V shed 0 bases and J shed 5 bases, with 8 bases lying between them. The length of the CDR3 is 13 residues.

This clonotype was counted only a few times. A much larger clone sits a single nucleotide away, making a read error possible. CDR3 amino acids: CASSLQGMSTEAFF. CDR3 DNA: TGTGCCAGCAGCTTACAGGGGATGAGCACTGAAGCTTTCTTT. V gene TRBV5-4 combines with J gene TRBJ1-1; 7 bases agree with TRBD1. The germline V gene has CDR1 SGHNT and CDR2 YYREEE (reference sequence). The CDR3 runs to 14 residues. Germline trimming cut 2 bases from V and 4 bases from J; bases unmatched to any gene: 5.

The gene calls are TRBV29-1 and TRBJ1-4, with a tentative D call TRBD1 (5 bases). Germline values: CDR1 SQVTM, CDR2 ANQGSEA. V lost 4 bases, J lost 7 bases, and 22 bases lay in between. The CDR3 is 16 residues long. The CDR3 region has the DNA TGCAGCGTTGCAACAGGAATGGGGCGTGGGAGTGAAAAACTGTTTTTT. Protein: CSVATGMGRGSEKLFF.

Many counts were recorded for this clonotype. Written as DNA, the CDR3 is TGTGCCAGCAGCTTAGCGGCGACAGAACTATTCGGAGACTATGGCTACACCTTC. Amino acid sequence: CASSLAATELFGDYGYTF. The rearrangement uses TRBV7-9 and TRBJ1-2, with D possibly TRBD1 on 5 matching bases. CDR3 length: 18 amino acids. V lost 0 bases and J 3 bases, leaving 20 bases between the germline ends. CDR1 is SEHNR, CDR2 FQNEAQ, per germline (reference sequence).

This clonotype was observed at least ten times. This chain uses TRBV6-2 or TRBV6-3 with TRBJ2-1, with D perhaps matching TRBD2 (7 bases). The V gene lost 2 bases and the J gene lost 4 bases, with 15 bases spanning the gap. This CDR3 spans 16 amino acids. Per the germline V gene, CDR1 is MNHEY and CDR2 is SVGEGT. CDR3 protein: CASSYGLGGAYNEQFF. The CDR3 DNA follows: TGTGCCAGCAGTTACGGCCTAGGGGGGGCTTACAATGAGCAGTTCTTC.